Shown below are 25 T cell receptor beta chains from a single sample sequenced in a study of blood T cell repertoires in COVID-19. The protocol was immunoSEQ multiplex PCR, while the TCRdb copy is restricted to in-frame clones and leaves out a portion. The data hold roughly 390,000 clones, with about 87% observed a single time. Input material: peripheral blood. These receptor sequences come from a woman aged 25 to 39 with COVID-19, enrolled during active disease.

The chain uses TRBV4-2 and TRBJ2-2; the match to TRBD1 covers 8 bases. There are 15 residues in the CDR3. CDR1 and CDR2 from the germline V gene are LGHNA and YNFKEQ. V dropped 2 bases and J dropped 5; count of bases not matched to a gene: 4. The CDR3 loop is CASSQLTGATGELFF. Written as DNA, the CDR3 is TGTGCCAGCAGCCAACTGACAGGGGCGACCGGGGAGCTGTTTTTT.

This clone was observed a handful of times. V usage is TRBV5-1 and J usage is TRBJ2-3; 8 bases fit TRBD2. The CDR3 extends over 14 amino acids. Trimming took 3 bases from V and 2 from J; bases not matched to a gene: 2. The germline gives CDR1 SGHRS, CDR2 YFSETQ. The CDR3 loop reads CASSSGGLTDTQYF. The CDR3 DNA sequence: TGCGCCAGCAGCTCGGGAGGGCTCACAGATACGCAGTATTTT. Full variable domain (missing parts from reference TRBV5-1 and TRBJ2-3): KAGVTQTPRYLIKTRGQQVTLSCSPISGHRSVSWYQQTPGQGLQFLFEYFSETQRNKGNFPGRFSGRQFSNSRSEMNVSTLELGDSALYLCASSSGGLTDTQYFGPGTRLTVL.

The rearrangement uses TRBV2 and TRBJ2-7; possible D gene TRBD2, 6 bases. Germline CDR1 and CDR2: SNHLY and FYNNEI. V lost 3 bases, J lost 7 bases, and 13 bases lay in between. The CDR3 contains 13 residues. CDR3 loop: CASSDLTRTEQYF. CDR3 nucleotide sequence: TGTGCCAGCAGTGACCTGACTAGGACGGAGCAGTACTTC.

The chain uses TRBV2 and TRBJ2-7; 7 bases are a match to TRBD2. The V gene end was trimmed by 3 bases and the J gene end by 3 bases; junction bases not matched to a gene: 5. Germline V gene lookup returns CDR1 SNHLY and CDR2 FYNNEI. This CDR3 is 14 amino acids long. The CDR3, as DNA: TGTGCCAGCAGTGAGCGGCGGGAGATCTACGAGCAGTACTTC. This encodes CASSERREIYEQYF.

The V and J genes are TRBV12-3 or TRBV12-4 and TRBJ2-7; 7 bases map to TRBD1. V lost 6 bases and J lost 6; bases outside the gene matches: 8. The CDR3 runs 13 residues. In DNA form, the CDR3 reads TGTGCCAGCAGGGGACAGCGAATGGGCGAGCAGTACTTC. Encoded protein: CASRGQRMGEQYF.

The chain couples TRBV6-4 to TRBJ2-7; 8 nucleotides align to TRBD1. Germline CDR1 reads MRHNA; CDR2 reads SNTAGT. CDR3 size: 13 residues. V shed 5 bases, J shed 5 bases, and the junction held 5 bases outside the gene matches. CDR3 nucleotide sequence: TGTGCCAGCAGTTATGACAGGGGTCACGAGCAGTACTTC. Translated, it gives CASSYDRGHEQYF.

The chain has TRBV11-2 and TRBJ1-2; D is perhaps TRBD1 (5 bases). V lost 1 base to trimming and J lost 7 bases, with 10 bases between them. Germline-derived CDR1 and CDR2 are SGHAT and FQNNGV. CDR3 length: 13 residues. CDR3 sequence reads: CASSLAGGAGYTF. The DNA for the CDR3 is TGTGCCAGCAGCTTAGCGGGGGGAGCTGGCTACACCTTC.

This chain links TRBV6-5 with TRBJ1-1; D might be TRBD1 (5 bases). V lost 5 bases and J lost 3, with 16 bases in between. CDR1 and CDR2 (germline): MNHEY, SVGAGI. This CDR3 has 15 residues. The CDR3 coding sequence is TGTGCCAGCAGTCGCACGGGAGACAGCTACACTGAAGCTTTCTTT. Its protein is CASSRTGDSYTEAFF.

The chain couples TRBV11-2 to TRBJ2-7; no firm D call. The CDR3 sequence is 14 residues long. Looked up from germline, CDR1 is SGHAT and CDR2 is FQNNGV. Trimming took 3 bases from V and 0 from J, leaving 9 bases between them. DNA for the CDR3: TGTGCCAGCAGCTTTTGGGCAGGCTCCTACGAGCAGTACTTC. This gives the protein CASSFWAGSYEQYF.

This clone has just a few counts. The chain couples TRBV6-6 to TRBJ1-6; a possible D gene is TRBD1 (5 bases). This CDR3 has 16 amino acids. V dropped 0 bases and J dropped 9 bases, with 15 bases sitting between them. Per germline, CDR1 MNHNY and CDR2 SVGAGI (reference sequence). Here the CDR3 DNA reads TGTGCCAGCAGTTACTCGGGGGGACTTCTAAGTTCACCCCTCCACTTT. It codes for CASSYSGGLLSSPLHF.

V is TRBV5-4 and J is TRBJ2-7; TRBD2 matches at 8 bases. Germline values: CDR1 SGHNT, CDR2 YYREEE (reference sequence). V was clipped by 4 bases and J by 2 bases; unmatched bases: 14. This CDR3 has 17 amino acids. The CDR3 loop is CASSRGGALRETYEQYF. The CDR3 DNA sequence: TGTGCCAGCAGCCGGGGGGGAGCCCTTAGGGAAACCTACGAGCAGTACTTC. The full variable domain, in which reference TRBV5-4 and TRBJ2-7 provide the parts outside the CDR3, is ETGVTQSPTHLIKTRGQQVTLRCSSQSGHNTVSWYQQALGQGPQFIFQYYREEENGRGNFPPRFSGLQFPNYSSELNVNALELDDSALYLCASSRGGALRETYEQYFGPGTRLTVT.

V is TRBV6-5 and J is TRBJ1-2, with D tentatively TRBD1 (6 bases). The CDR3 extends over 15 amino acids. The germline gives CDR1 MNHEY, CDR2 SVGAGI. The V end lost 7 bases, the J end lost 5 bases, and 20 bases lay between the germline ends. The CDR3 DNA reads TGTGCCAGCACCTACCAAAGGGCAGGGGCTTATGGCTACACCTTC. Translation: CASTYQRAGAYGYTF.

The chain uses TRBV3-1 (or the pseudogene TRBV3-2) and TRBJ2-4; 12 nucleotides agree with TRBD2. Germline lookup yields CDR1 LGHDT and CDR2 YNNKEL (reference sequence). This CDR3 region has 14 residues. V shed 4 bases, J shed 7 bases, and the junction held 2 bases outside the gene matches. For the CDR3, the DNA is TGTGCCAGCAGCCTTACTAGCGGGAGGAACATTCAGTACTTC. It yields the protein CASSLTSGRNIQYF.

The chain carries TRBV6-5 and TRBJ1-2; tentatively, D is TRBD1 (5 bases). The germline V gene encodes CDR1 MNHEY and CDR2 SVGAGI. Trimming left V 5 bases short and J 4 bases short, with 14 bases between. The CDR3 consists of 14 residues. CDR3 amino acids: CASSPSTASYGYTF. The CDR3 DNA reads TGTGCCAGCAGTCCATCGACAGCAAGCTATGGCTACACCTTC.

The CDR3 protein is CASSQAQLAGSSGANVLTF. CDR3 DNA sequence: TGCGCCAGCAGCCAAGCGCAACTAGCAGGATCCTCTGGGGCCAACGTCCTGACTTTC. J is TRBJ2-6 and V is TRBV4-3, with D possibly TRBD2 on 6 matching bases. Trimming took off 1 base at V and 0 bases at J, with 16 bases between the two ends. The germline gives CDR1 LGHNA, CDR2 YSLEER. The CDR3 extends over 19 amino acids.

The chain carries TRBV3-1 (or the pseudogene TRBV3-2) and TRBJ2-5; D is ambiguous. Germline V gene data show CDR1 as LGHDT and CDR2 as YNNKEL (reference sequence). V lost 3 bases to trimming and J lost 5 bases, with 7 bases between them. The CDR3 covers 12 residues. The CDR3 DNA reads TGTGCCAGCAGCCACCCGAGGGAGACCCAGTACTTC. It codes for CASSHPRETQYF.

The CDR3: CASSLDRQGEAFF. CDR3 nucleotide sequence: TGTGCCAGCAGCTTAGATCGCCAGGGCGAAGCTTTCTTT. This sequence joins TRBV11-2 and TRBJ1-1; tentative D call: TRBD1 (5 bases). CDR3 length: 13 amino acids. CDR1 is SGHAT and CDR2 is FQNNGV in the germline V gene. V gave up 0 bases and J gave up 8 bases, with 10 bases separating them.

The rearrangement uses TRBV19 and TRBJ2-1; D ambiguous. The CDR3 sequence is 11 residues long. V was clipped by 0 bases and J by 13 bases, with 7 bases between them. Germline V gives CDR1 LNHDA, CDR2 SQIVND (reference sequence). In nucleotides, the CDR3 is TGTGCCAGTAGTATAGACACGGTTCAGTTCTTC. This sequence encodes CASSIDTVQFF.

About this clone itself: In the same sample, other DNA sequences code for this CDR3. V is TRBV7-3 and J is TRBJ2-3; TRBD2 agrees at 11 bases. Germline loops: CDR1 SGHTA, CDR2 FQGTGA. The CDR3 is 15 amino acids. With 2 bases clipped from V and 4 bases from J, the junction kept 2 bases outside the gene matches. The CDR3: CASSLLAGGPDTQYF. DNA of the CDR3: TGTGCCAGCAGCTTACTAGCGGGAGGCCCAGATACGCAGTATTTT.

The rearrangement joins TRBV12-3 or TRBV12-4 to TRBJ2-5; D unclear. This CDR3 contains 12 residues. V was cut by 5 bases and J by 5 bases, with 9 bases left in between. The chain's CDR3 is CASSALRETQYF. The CDR3 region has the DNA TGTGCCAGCAGTGCCCTCCGGGAGACCCAGTACTTC.

To note about this clone: Other DNA variants within this sample encode the same CDR3. The chain carries TRBV10-3 and TRBJ2-3, with TRBD1 matching over 8 bases. The V and J ends lost 2 bases and 1 base, in that order; junction bases with no gene match: 2. Germline lookup yields CDR1 ENHRY and CDR2 SYGVKD. The length of the CDR3 is 15 residues. This CDR3 is CAISEDRGRTDTQYF. In nucleotides, the CDR3 is TGTGCCATCAGTGAGGACAGGGGTCGCACAGATACGCAGTATTTT.

This chain links TRBV9 with TRBJ2-7; TRBD1 is a possible D gene (8 bases). V lost 3 bases, J lost 5 bases, and 18 bases lay in between. This CDR3 is 15 amino acids long. Germline-derived CDR1 and CDR2 are SGDLS and YYNGEE. Written as DNA, the CDR3 is TGTGCCAGCAGCGCCCGGGACAGGACTAGTCACGAGCAGTACTTC. Its translation: CASSARDRTSHEQYF.

This chain links TRBV12-3 or TRBV12-4 with TRBJ1-5, with D unclear. Trimming removed 1 base from V and 6 bases from J, with 4 bases in between. This CDR3 contains 12 residues. This chain's CDR3 is CASSLGSQPQHF. CDR3 coding DNA: TGTGCCAGCAGTTTAGGTAGTCAGCCCCAGCATTTT.

The chain couples TRBV11-3 to TRBJ2-3, with 11 bases fitting TRBD2. There are 16 residues in the CDR3. The V gene's germline CDR1 is SGHNT and CDR2 YENEEA. The J segment lost 4 bases and the V segment lost 5 bases, leaving 8 bases of the junction unmatched. CDR3: CASSPGTSGDSDTQYF. DNA for the CDR3: TGTGCCAGCAGCCCCGGGACTAGCGGAGACTCAGATACGCAGTATTTT.

The chain couples TRBV25-1 to TRBJ1-1; D is perhaps TRBD1 (6 bases). Trimming took 10 bases from V and 7 from J, leaving 16 bases between them. Germline loops: CDR1 MGHDK, CDR2 SYGVNS. This CDR3 region has 12 residues. The CDR3 protein is CATMGHKGEAFF. The CDR3 nucleotides are TGTGCCACTATGGGACATAAAGGTGAAGCTTTCTTT.